This T cell receptor (beta chain) stems from a study of regulatory T cells in long-lasting Graves disease. Time point defined: newly diagnosed GD, antithyroid drugs for less than 3 months. Construction of the TCR library relied on RNA isolated from PBMCs. Recruitment took place at an endocrinology department in Xi'an, China. Arm-PCR of CDR3 regions with iRepertoire HTBI primers generated TCR beta libraries. Each CDR3 protein is one row after TCRdb ran MiXCR on the multiplex PCR reads. This sample has 450,000 to 650,000 distinct CDR3 sequences, with 15% to 20% found just once. This clonotype was picked up many times. The same data also contributed to another study, on T cells in Graves' hyperthyroidism and ophthalmopathy. This second report adds: The study left out patients who had uncontrolled infection, other autoimmune disease, pregnancy or lactation. TCR CDR3 regions were first amplified by RT-PCR with HTBI primers. In the blood, most expanded thyroid clonotypes above 0.001 appeared as well.

The specimen was peripheral blood mononuclear cells (PBMCs), collected at new diagnosis, from a patient treated with antithyroid drugs. This sequence was found in a woman aged 40 to 65 with Graves disease.

This CDR3 is CAWSSGGHNEQFF. CDR3 sequence (DNA): TGTGCCTGGAGTAGCGGGGGTCATAATGAGCAGTTCTTC. The chain uses TRBV30 and TRBJ2-1, with TRBD2 matching 8 bases. Germline loops: CDR1 GTSNPN, CDR2 SVGIG (reference sequence). This CDR3 has 13 amino acids. The V gene end was trimmed by 2 bases and the J gene end by 7 bases; junction bases not matched to a gene: 4.